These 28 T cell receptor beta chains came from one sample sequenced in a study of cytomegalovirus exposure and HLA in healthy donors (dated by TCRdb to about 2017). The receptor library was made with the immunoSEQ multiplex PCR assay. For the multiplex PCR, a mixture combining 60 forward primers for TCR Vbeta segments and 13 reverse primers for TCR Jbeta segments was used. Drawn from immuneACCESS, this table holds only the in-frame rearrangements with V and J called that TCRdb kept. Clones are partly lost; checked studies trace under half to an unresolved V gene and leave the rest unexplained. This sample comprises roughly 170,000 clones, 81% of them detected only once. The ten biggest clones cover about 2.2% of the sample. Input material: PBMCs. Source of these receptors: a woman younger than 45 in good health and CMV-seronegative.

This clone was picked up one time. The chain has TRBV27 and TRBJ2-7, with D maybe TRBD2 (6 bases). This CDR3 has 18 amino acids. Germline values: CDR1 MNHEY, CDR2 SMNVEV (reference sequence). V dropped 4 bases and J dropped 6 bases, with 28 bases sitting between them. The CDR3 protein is CASSSIFYATGFGSEQYF. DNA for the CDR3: TGTGCCAGCAGTTCAATATTTTACGCTACGGGATTCGGGAGCGAGCAGTACTTC.

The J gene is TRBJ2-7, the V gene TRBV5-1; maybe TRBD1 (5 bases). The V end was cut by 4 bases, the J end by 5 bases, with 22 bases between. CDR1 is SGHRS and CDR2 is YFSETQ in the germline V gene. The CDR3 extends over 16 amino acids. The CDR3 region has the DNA TGCGCCAGCAGCCTAACCGGGCCCCAGGGTGTTCACGAGCAGTACTTC. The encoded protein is CASSLTGPQGVHEQYF.

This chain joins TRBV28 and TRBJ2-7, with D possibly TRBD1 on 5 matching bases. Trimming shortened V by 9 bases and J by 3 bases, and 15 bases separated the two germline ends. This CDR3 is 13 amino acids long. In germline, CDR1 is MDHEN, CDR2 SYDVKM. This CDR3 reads CASYRGLSYEQYF. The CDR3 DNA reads TGTGCCAGTTATAGGGGTTTAAGCTACGAGCAGTACTTC.

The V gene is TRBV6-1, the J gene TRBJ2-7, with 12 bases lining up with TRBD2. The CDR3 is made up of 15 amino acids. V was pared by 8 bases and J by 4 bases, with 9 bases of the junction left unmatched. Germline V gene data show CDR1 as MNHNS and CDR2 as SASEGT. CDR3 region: CASGGLAGGPYEQYF. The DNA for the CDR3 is TGTGCCAGCGGGGGACTAGCGGGTGGCCCTTACGAGCAGTACTTC.

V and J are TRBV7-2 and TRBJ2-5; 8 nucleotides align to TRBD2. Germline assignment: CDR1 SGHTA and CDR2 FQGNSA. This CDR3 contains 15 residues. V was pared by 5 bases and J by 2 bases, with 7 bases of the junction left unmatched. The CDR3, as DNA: TGTGCCAGCAGCATACAGCGACTAGCGCAAGAGACCCAGTACTTC. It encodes CASSIQRLAQETQYF.

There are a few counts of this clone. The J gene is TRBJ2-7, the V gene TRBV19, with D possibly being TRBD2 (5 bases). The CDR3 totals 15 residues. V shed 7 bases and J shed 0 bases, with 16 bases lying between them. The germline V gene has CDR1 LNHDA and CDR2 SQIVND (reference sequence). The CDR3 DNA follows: TGTGCCAGTAAACCGGCGGGTACTAGCTCCTACGAGCAGTACTTC. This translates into CASKPAGTSSYEQYF.

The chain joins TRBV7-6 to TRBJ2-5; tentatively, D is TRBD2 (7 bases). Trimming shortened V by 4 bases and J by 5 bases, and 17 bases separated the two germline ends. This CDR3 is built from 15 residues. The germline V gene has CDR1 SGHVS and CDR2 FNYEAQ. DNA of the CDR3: TGTGCCAGCAGCTGGGAGGGGGGCGCCGGGGAGACCCAGTACTTC. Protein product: CASSWEGGAGETQYF.

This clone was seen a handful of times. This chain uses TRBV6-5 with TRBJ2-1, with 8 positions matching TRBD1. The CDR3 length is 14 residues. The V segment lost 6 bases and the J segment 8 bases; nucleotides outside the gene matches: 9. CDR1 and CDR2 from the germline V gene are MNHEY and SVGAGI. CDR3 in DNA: TGTGCCAGCAGACCAAGGACAGGGCTCCATGAGCAGTTCTTC. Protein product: CASRPRTGLHEQFF.

The CDR3 is CASKIGGSSYNEQFF. CDR3 bases: TGTGCCAGCAAAATCGGCGGGAGCTCCTACAATGAGCAGTTCTTC. The chain combines TRBV7-8 with TRBJ2-1, with 7 bases matching TRBD2. V lost 7 bases and J lost 0; bases outside the gene matches: 6. This CDR3 has 15 amino acids. Per the germline V gene, CDR1 is SGHVS and CDR2 is FQNEAQ.

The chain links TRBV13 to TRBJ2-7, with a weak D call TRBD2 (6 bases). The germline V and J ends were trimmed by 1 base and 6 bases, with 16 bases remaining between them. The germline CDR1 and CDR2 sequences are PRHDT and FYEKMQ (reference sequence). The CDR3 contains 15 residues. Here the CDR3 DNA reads TGTGCCAGCAGCTTAGTGCAGGGAGGCGCGCGCGAGCAGTACTTC. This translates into CASSLVQGGAREQYF.

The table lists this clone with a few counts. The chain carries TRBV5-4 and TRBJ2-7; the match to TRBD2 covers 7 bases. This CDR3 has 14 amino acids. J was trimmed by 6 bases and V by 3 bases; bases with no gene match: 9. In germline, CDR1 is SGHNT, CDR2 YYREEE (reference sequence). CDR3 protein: CASSWGGVGSEQYF. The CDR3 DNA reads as TGTGCCAGCAGCTGGGGGGGGGTTGGTTCCGAGCAGTACTTC.

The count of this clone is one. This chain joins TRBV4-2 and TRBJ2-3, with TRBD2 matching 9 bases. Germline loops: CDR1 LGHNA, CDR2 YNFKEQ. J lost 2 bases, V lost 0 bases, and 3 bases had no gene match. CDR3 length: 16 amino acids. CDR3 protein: CASSQDGTSYTDTQYF. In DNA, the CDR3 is TGTGCCAGCAGCCAAGATGGGACTAGCTACACAGATACGCAGTATTTT.

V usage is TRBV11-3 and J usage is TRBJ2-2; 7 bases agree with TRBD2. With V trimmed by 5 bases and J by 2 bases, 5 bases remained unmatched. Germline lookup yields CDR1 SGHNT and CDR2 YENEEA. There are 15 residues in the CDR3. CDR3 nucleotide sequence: TGTGCCAGCAGCCGGGGCGGGAGTAACACCGGGGAGCTGTTTTTT. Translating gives CASSRGGSNTGELFF.

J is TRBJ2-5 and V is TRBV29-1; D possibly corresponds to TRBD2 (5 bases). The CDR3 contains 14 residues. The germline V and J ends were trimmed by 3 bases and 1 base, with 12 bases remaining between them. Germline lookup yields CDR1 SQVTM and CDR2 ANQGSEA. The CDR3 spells CSVDGENLQETQYF. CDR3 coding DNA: TGCAGCGTTGACGGGGAAAACCTCCAAGAGACCCAGTACTTC.

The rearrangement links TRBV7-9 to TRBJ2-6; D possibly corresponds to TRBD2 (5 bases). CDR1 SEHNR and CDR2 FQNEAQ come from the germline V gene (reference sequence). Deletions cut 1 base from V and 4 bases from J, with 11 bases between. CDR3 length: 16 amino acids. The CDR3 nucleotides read TGTGCCAGCAGCTTAGAGTCTGGGAGAGGGGCCAACGTCCTGACTTTC. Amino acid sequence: CASSLESGRGANVLTF.

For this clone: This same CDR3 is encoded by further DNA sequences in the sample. The CDR3 here is CASSLPGTVYEQYF. The CDR3 DNA reads TGCGCCAGCAGCTTGCCGGGAACGGTCTACGAGCAGTACTTC. The chain carries TRBV5-1 and TRBJ2-7; TRBD2 is a possible D gene (5 bases). V lost 1 base and J 3 bases, leaving 11 bases between the germline ends. The germline V gene encodes CDR1 SGHRS and CDR2 YFSETQ. The CDR3 length is 14 residues.

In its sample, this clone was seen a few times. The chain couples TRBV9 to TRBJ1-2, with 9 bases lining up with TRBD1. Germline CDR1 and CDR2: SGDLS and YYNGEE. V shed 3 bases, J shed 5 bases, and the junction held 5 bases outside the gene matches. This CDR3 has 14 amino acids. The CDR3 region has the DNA TGTGCCAGCAGCGGGGGGGACAGGGCTTATGGCTACACCTTC. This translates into CASSGGDRAYGYTF.

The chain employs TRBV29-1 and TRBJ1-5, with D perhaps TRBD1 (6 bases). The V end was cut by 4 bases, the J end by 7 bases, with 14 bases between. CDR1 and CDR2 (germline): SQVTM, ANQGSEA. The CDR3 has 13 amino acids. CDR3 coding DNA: TGCAGCGTTGCGAATCAAGACAGGCAGCCCCAGCATTTT. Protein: CSVANQDRQPQHF.

DNA of the CDR3: TGTGCCAGTAGTATCAGGGTCGTCACTGAAGCTTTCTTT. It is translated as CASSIRVVTEAFF. The chain carries TRBV19 and TRBJ1-1; TRBD1 might be the D (5 bases). The CDR3 is 13 residues long. V was clipped by 3 bases and J by 4 bases, with 9 bases between them. Germline CDR1 is LNHDA and CDR2 is SQIVND (reference sequence).

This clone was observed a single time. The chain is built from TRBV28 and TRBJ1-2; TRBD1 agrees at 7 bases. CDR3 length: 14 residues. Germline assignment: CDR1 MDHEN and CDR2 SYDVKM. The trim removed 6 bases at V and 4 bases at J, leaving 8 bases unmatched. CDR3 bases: TGTGCCAGCAGATGGACAAGGACAGGCTATGGCTACACCTTC. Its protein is CASRWTRTGYGYTF.

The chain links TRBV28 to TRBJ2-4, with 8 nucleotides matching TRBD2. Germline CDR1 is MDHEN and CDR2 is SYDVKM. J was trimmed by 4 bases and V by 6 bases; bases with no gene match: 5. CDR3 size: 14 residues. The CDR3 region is CASSIAGKKNIQYF. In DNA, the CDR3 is TGTGCCAGCAGCATAGCGGGAAAAAAAAACATTCAGTACTTC.

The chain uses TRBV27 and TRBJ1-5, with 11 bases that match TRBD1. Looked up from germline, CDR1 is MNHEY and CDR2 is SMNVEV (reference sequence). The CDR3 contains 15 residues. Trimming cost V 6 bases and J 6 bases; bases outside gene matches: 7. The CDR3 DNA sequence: TGTGCCAGCAGGCCCGGACAGGGGGCTTTTCAGCCCCAGCATTTT. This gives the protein CASRPGQGAFQPQHF.

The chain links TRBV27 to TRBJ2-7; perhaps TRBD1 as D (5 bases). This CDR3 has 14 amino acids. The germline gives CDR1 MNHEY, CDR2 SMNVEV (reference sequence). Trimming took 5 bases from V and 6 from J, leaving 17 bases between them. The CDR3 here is CASSPTRVTGEQYF. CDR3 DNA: TGTGCCAGCAGTCCAACCAGGGTAACCGGCGAGCAGTACTTC.

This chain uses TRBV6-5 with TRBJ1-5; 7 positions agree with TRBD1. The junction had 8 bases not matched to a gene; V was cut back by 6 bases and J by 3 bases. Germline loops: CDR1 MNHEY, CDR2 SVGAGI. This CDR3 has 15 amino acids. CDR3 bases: TGTGCCAGCAGCCCGAAGACAGGGCCCAATCAGCCCCAGCATTTT. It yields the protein CASSPKTGPNQPQHF.

The CDR3 loop is CASSPGQSTYEQYF. The CDR3 DNA follows: TGTGCCAGCAGTCCGGGACAGAGTACCTACGAGCAGTACTTC. This rearrangement joins TRBV27 to TRBJ2-7, with TRBD1 matching over 7 bases. With V trimmed by 5 bases and J by 2 bases, 6 bases remained unmatched. Looked up from germline, CDR1 is MNHEY and CDR2 is SMNVEV (reference sequence). The CDR3 covers 14 residues.

The CDR3 DNA reads TGTGCCAGCTCACCAACAGGGGGCGGCTCCTACGAGCAGTACTTC. Translating it yields CASSPTGGGSYEQYF. The chain links TRBV18 to TRBJ2-7; the match to TRBD1 covers 9 bases. Losses at the gene ends were 2 bases for V and 0 bases for J; bases not matched to a gene: 2. There are 15 residues in the CDR3. Germline V gene sequence: CDR1 KGHSH, CDR2 LQKENI.

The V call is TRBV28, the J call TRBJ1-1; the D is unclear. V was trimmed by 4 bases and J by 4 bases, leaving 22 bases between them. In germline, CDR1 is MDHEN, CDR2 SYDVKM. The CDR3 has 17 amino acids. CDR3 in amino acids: CASSSVFEVPTLTEAFF. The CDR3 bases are TGTGCCAGCAGTTCGGTTTTCGAGGTCCCCACGCTCACTGAAGCTTTCTTT. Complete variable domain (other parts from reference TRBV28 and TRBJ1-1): DVKVTQSSRYLVKRTGEKVFLECVQDMDHENMFWYRQDPGLGLRLIYFSYDVKMKEKGDIPEGYSVSREKKERFSLILESASTNQTSMYLCASSSVFEVPTLTEAFFGQGTRLTVV.

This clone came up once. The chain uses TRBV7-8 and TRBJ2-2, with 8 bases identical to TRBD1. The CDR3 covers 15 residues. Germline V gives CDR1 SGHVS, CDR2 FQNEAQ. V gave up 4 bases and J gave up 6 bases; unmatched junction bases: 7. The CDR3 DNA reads TGTGCCAGCAGCTACCACTTACAGGGGGCCGGGGAGCTGTTTTTT. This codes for CASSYHLQGAGELFF.